This T cell receptor (beta chain) stems from a study of blood T cells in healthy people across ages. A sample-barcoded 5' primer and a J-beta primer mix were used in a second PCR of about 7 to 11 cycles. Each CDR3 protein gets one entry after TCRdb re-called the 5' RACE reads with MiXCR. The profile covers 750,000 to 850,000 distinct CDR3 sequences, with 20% to 25% appearing a single time and more than 3% taken by the ten largest. The ends were cut back, 5 bases at V and 8 bases at J, with 9 bases in the middle. CDR1 and CDR2 from the germline V gene are MNHEY and SVGEGT. The CDR3 contains 11 residues. Every sample gave at least 5 micrograms of total RNA when it was extracted. These same data were also listed under a study on T cells of mothers and their children. Per that paper: Slightly higher, non-significant overlap characterized related mother-child pairs relative to unrelated pairs.

This clonotype was sampled from a boy under 18 in good health. This sequence joins TRBV6-2 or TRBV6-3 and TRBJ1-2; D call uncertain. Sequencing used blood. In DNA, the CDR3 is TGTGCCAGCAGTAATGGCGGGGGCTACACCTTC. Its translation is CASSNGGGYTF.